This TCR beta chain was sequenced in a study of blood T cell repertoires in COVID-19 (dated by TCRdb to about 2020). A note on the overall study: The collaborator samples originated in the United States, Italy and Spain and spanned the acute and convalescent phases of COVID-19. The material from the prospective study consisted of cDNA or gDNA derived from T cells, B-cell-depleted T cells, or PBMCs. Subjects who had been exposed to COVID-19, were actively infected with it, or had recovered from it provided the deeply sampled blood TCRbeta repertoires that made up the dataset. The repertoires were released in a freely available public database meant as a resource for research on the immune response to SARS-CoV-2. Samples came from the ongoing ImmuneRACE study (first 160 participants) plus 1,254 subjects from 6 global collaborators. A de-identified subject ID, COVID-19 status, age in years and sex were almost always included in the sample metadata. Where available, HLA class I and class II types were taken from metadata supplied by the sample provider and were not determined by assay-based typing.

CDR1 is given as LGHNA and CDR2 as YNFKEQ, both from the germline V gene. Reading from cysteine to phenylalanine, the CDR3 counts 15 amino acids. Here the CDR3 DNA is all that survives: 45 bases in frame from base 1. Compared with germline, V lacks 4 bases and J lacks 9 bases; bases without a gene match: 13. Here is what the overall study found, with its caveats: The amount of clinical and demographic metadata varied by source and participant and was provided uncurated.

Whole blood was collected in K2EDTA tubes by collaborating institutions according to the institutions' own protocols. Collaborator samples were shipped for TCRbeta analysis as frozen whole blood, isolated PBMCs, or DNA extracted from either sample type. TCRbeta CDR3 regions were amplified from genomic DNA by means of the immunoSEQ Assay, a bias-controlled multiplex PCR. Regarding the original processing steps: The number of nucleated cells in each sample was estimated from the amplification of reference gene primers within the assay. To quantify the absolute abundance of each unique TCRbeta CDR3 rearrangement, sequence reads were collapsed and filtered. For each sample, productive Simpson clonality was calculated as the square root of Simpson's diversity index over productive rearrangements. The source is immuneACCESS, and TCRdb retained only in-frame sequences with V and J called. Part of the clones is not carried over; for the studies checked, unresolved V genes explain less than half of this, and the remainder is unexplained. V, J and clone size are those of that table, while D and trimming were read from the DNA. The sample table holds some 130,000 clones, of which approximately 89% were seen once. Approximately 10% of the sample is taken by the ten largest.

This clone was counted a few times. This clone's antigen is unknown. No per-base quality is available; no much larger clone lies one base away. The sequence was obtained from a man in his fifties with acute or convalescent COVID-19. The sequencing input was peripheral blood. The rearranged segments are TRBV4-2 and TRBJ2-7, and TRBD1 matches 9 of the central bases. The DNA sequence follows: TGTGCCAGCAGCCTCGGACAGGGGCAACACGAAGTGCAGTACTTC. Its protein product is CASSLGQGQHEVQYF.